A selection of T cell receptor beta chains follows, all from one sample in a study of T cell changes during pregnancy in multiple sclerosis. Assay: immunoSEQ multiplex PCR; the TCRdb copy retains only in-frame clones and omits some. The sample carries about 80,000 clones, 94% recorded once. Source: peripheral blood, taken in the second trimester of pregnancy. The source of these receptors is a female donor in good health, enrolled as a control in a pregnancy study. CDR3s include the opening cysteine and the closing phenylalanine or tryptophan. A D gene is named only where the DNA matches it firmly. For some rows the clone size is stated as once, few or many, or as a class when expanded; others skip it.

d_call clone_size j_call v_call cdr3_aa cdr3_nt
TRBD2 NA TRBJ2-1 TRBV6-5 CASSRGTIQFF TGTGCCAGCAGTAGAGGGACTATCCAGTTCTTC
NA NA TRBJ2-5 TRBV28 CASGMTSTETQYF TGTGCCAGCGGTATGACTAGTACAGAGACCCAGTACTTC
NA NA TRBJ1-2 TRBV2 CASSLDRPRVYGYTF TGTGCCAGCAGTTTAGACAGGCCCAGAGTCTATGGCTACACCTTC
TRBD2 NA TRBJ2-5 TRBV27 CASSLSVASGRSETQYF TGTGCCAGCAGTTTATCCGTGGCTAGCGGGAGGTCAGAGACCCAGTACTTC
NA NA TRBJ2-7 TRBV28 CASSFGVTYEQYF TGTGCCAGCAGTTTCGGGGTGACCTACGAGCAGTACTTC
TRBD2 NA TRBJ2-6 TRBV5-1 CASSSDAGGSGANVLTF TGCGCCAGCAGCTCCGACGCGGGGGGCTCTGGGGCCAACGTCCTGACTTTC
TRBD2 NA TRBJ2-3 TRBV5-1 CASSLAPGLEADTQYF TGCGCCAGCAGCTTGGCTCCGGGACTAGAAGCAGATACGCAGTATTTT
NA NA TRBJ2-5 TRBV6-6 CASSQQETQYF TGTGCCAGCAGTCAGCAAGAGACCCAGTACTTC
TRBD2 NA TRBJ2-7 TRBV27 CASSLSASGRTEQYF TGTGCCAGCAGTTTATCAGCTAGCGGGAGAACCGAGCAGTACTTC
TRBD2 NA TRBJ2-7 TRBV28 CASTLGGEAYEQYF TGTGCCAGCACCCTCGGGGGGGAAGCCTACGAGCAGTACTTC
TRBD2 NA TRBJ2-2 TRBV6-1 CASSEISGTGELFF TGTGCCAGCAGTGAAATTAGCGGGACCGGGGAGCTGTTTTTT
NA NA TRBJ2-7 TRBV7-9 CASSLGVNGQFSYEQYF TGTGCCAGCAGCTTAGGCGTCAATGGACAGTTCTCCTACGAGCAGTACTTC
NA NA TRBJ2-7 TRBV9 CASSVDDGLSYEQYF TGTGCCAGCAGCGTAGATGACGGACTCTCCTACGAGCAGTACTTC
TRBD2 NA TRBJ2-7 TRBV19 CASSIGLAYEQYF TGTGCCAGTAGTATCGGACTAGCTTACGAGCAGTACTTC
NA NA TRBJ1-1 TRBV10-3 CAIRPEVNTEAFF TGTGCCATCAGGCCAGAGGTTAACACTGAAGCTTTCTTT
NA NA TRBJ1-2 TRBV4-1 CASSQTEAYGYTF TGCGCCAGCAGCCAAACAGAAGCCTATGGCTACACCTTC
NA NA TRBJ2-5 TRBV5-4 CASSLGSFETQYF TGTGCCAGCAGTTTAGGGAGTTTTGAGACCCAGTACTTC
NA NA TRBJ2-7 TRBV28 CASSFPSQGNFYEQYF TGTGCCAGCAGTTTTCCTTCACAGGGTAATTTCTACGAGCAGTACTTC
TRBD1 once TRBJ2-7 TRBV4-1 CASSQGQGRGYEQYF TGCGCCAGCAGCCAAGGACAGGGTAGGGGGTACGAGCAGTACTTC
NA NA TRBJ2-7 TRBV11-2 CASSFIRGAYEQYF TGTGCCAGCAGCTTTATTAGGGGTGCCTACGAGCAGTACTTC
NA NA TRBJ2-6 TRBV7-9 CASSLAAGAGANVLTF TGTGCCAGCAGCTTAGCCGCCGGGGCTGGGGCCAACGTCCTGACTTTC
NA once TRBJ1-2 TRBV5-4 CASSIQGSTNYGYTF TGTGCCAGCAGTATTCAGGGGTCGACTAACTATGGCTACACCTTC
TRBD1 NA TRBJ2-1 TRBV5-1 CASSFETGGDEQFF TGCGCCAGCAGCTTCGAGACAGGGGGTGATGAGCAGTTCTTC
TRBD2 few TRBJ2-5 TRBV5-1 CASSIAGGYETQYF TGCGCCAGCAGCATAGCGGGAGGATATGAGACCCAGTACTTC
NA NA TRBJ2-5 TRBV27 CASRAAQQETQYF TGTGCCAGCAGGGCCGCTCAGCAAGAGACCCAGTACTTC
TRBD2 NA TRBJ2-1 TRBV7-7 CASSLSPITGLAGSNDQFF TGTGCTAGCAGCTTAAGCCCCATCACGGGACTAGCGGGAAGCAATGATCAGTTCTTC
NA NA TRBJ2-2 TRBV28 CASSFEGTSYRPGELFF TGTGCCAGCAGTTTTGAGGGCACATCCTATAGGCCCGGGGAGCTGTTTTTT
NA NA TRBJ2-7 TRBV19 CASSIRRADEQYF TGTGCCAGTAGTATCCGCAGGGCCGACGAGCAGTACTTC
TRBD1 NA TRBJ1-4 TRBV19 CASSRDREDLDEKLFF TGTGCCAGTAGCCGGGACAGGGAAGATCTCGATGAAAAACTGTTTTTT
NA NA TRBJ2-2 TRBV11-2 CASSPGSGTGELFF TGTGCCAGCAGCCCCGGTTCAGGCACCGGGGAGCTGTTTTTT
NA NA TRBJ1-2 TRBV4-2 CASSQDLRGLKYYGYTF TGTGCCAGCAGCCAAGATCTTAGGGGACTCAAGTACTATGGCTACACCTTC
TRBD2 NA TRBJ2-1 TRBV6-4 CASSDSPSTSDEQFF TGTGCCAGCAGTGACTCGCCCTCTACTAGCGATGAGCAGTTCTTC
TRBD1 NA TRBJ1-1 TRBV7-2 CASSQGQGRTEAFF TGTGCCAGCAGCCAAGGACAGGGGCGGACTGAAGCTTTCTTT
NA NA TRBJ2-1 TRBV6-5 CASILRGEHNEQFF TGTGCCAGCATTTTACGGGGAGAGCACAATGAGCAGTTCTTC
TRBD2 NA TRBJ2-2 TRBV5-1 CASSLVAGDLTGELFF TGCGCCAGCAGCTTGGTAGCGGGAGACCTCACCGGGGAGCTGTTTTTT
NA NA TRBJ2-2 TRBV27 CASSSPIGRDTGELFF TGTGCCAGCAGTTCCCCAATAGGTCGGGACACCGGGGAGCTGTTTTTT
TRBD2 NA TRBJ2-1 TRBV7-9 CASSLIAGGSEQFF TGTGCCAGCAGCTTAATAGCGGGAGGCAGTGAGCAGTTCTTC
NA NA TRBJ2-2 TRBV6-5 CASSPREAGELFF TGTGCCAGCAGCCCCAGGGAGGCCGGGGAGCTGTTTTTT
NA NA TRBJ2-6 TRBV28 CASTPGEPSGANVLTF TGTGCCAGCACCCCCGGGGAACCCTCTGGGGCCAACGTCCTGACTTTC
TRBD2 once TRBJ2-2 TRBV28 CASSSTGLAGARGGELFF TGTGCCAGCAGTTCCACTGGACTAGCGGGGGCCCGGGGCGGGGAGCTGTTTTTT
NA NA TRBJ2-7 TRBV5-1 CASSLNSGFYEQYF TGCGCCAGCAGCTTGAATTCAGGGTTCTACGAGCAGTACTTC
TRBD1 NA TRBJ2-1 TRBV11-3 CASSPADRENEQFF TGTGCCAGCAGCCCAGCGGACAGGGAAAATGAGCAGTTCTTC
NA NA TRBJ2-1 TRBV19 CASSSGTYNEQFF TGTGCCAGTAGTAGCGGGACTTACAATGAGCAGTTCTTC
TRBD2 NA TRBJ2-1 TRBV19 CASSTRTSGSGNEQFF TGTGCCAGTAGTACCAGGACTAGCGGGAGTGGGAATGAGCAGTTCTTC
TRBD1 NA TRBJ2-2 TRBV5-6 CASSRFYRGSGELFF TGTGCCAGCAGCCGGTTCTACAGGGGCAGCGGGGAGCTGTTTTTT
NA few TRBJ1-1 TRBV2 CASLYSSEAFF TGTGCCAGCCTCTACAGCTCTGAAGCTTTCTTT
NA NA TRBJ1-1 TRBV29-1 CSVSGVNTEAFF TGCAGCGTTTCAGGGGTGAACACTGAAGCTTTCTTT
NA NA TRBJ1-3 TRBV19 CSNQQGNFTGNTIYF TGTTCAAACCAACAGGGAAACTTCACTGGAAACACCATATATTTT
TRBD1 once TRBJ1-3 TRBV7-2 CASSLYGTGSGNTIYF TGTGCCAGCAGCTTATATGGGACAGGGTCTGGAAACACCATATATTTT
TRBD2 few TRBJ2-2 TRBV9 CASSVGASGRGANTGELFF TGTGCCAGCAGCGTAGGGGCTAGCGGGAGGGGGGCGAACACCGGGGAGCTGTTTTTT
NA NA TRBJ2-7 TRBV2 CASSEAGDTFYEQYF TGTGCCAGCAGTGAAGCGGGGGACACCTTCTACGAGCAGTACTTC
NA NA TRBJ2-6 TRBV21-1 CASSCCGGAILSGANVLTF TGTGCCAGCAGCTGTTGTGGGGGGGCTATACTCTCTGGGGCCAACGTCCTGACTTTC
TRBD2 NA TRBJ2-1 TRBV4-2 CASSQDRLAGYNEQFF TGTGCCAGCAGCCAAGATAGACTAGCGGGATACAATGAGCAGTTCTTC
TRBD1 NA TRBJ1-1 TRBV5-1 CASSFSGTANTEAFF TGCGCCAGCAGCTTTTCCGGGACAGCGAACACTGAAGCTTTCTTT
NA NA TRBJ1-1 TRBV2 CASGGVSNTEAFF TGTGCCAGCGGGGGGGTATCGAACACTGAAGCTTTCTTT
NA NA TRBJ2-5 TRBV2 CASSLEEYETQYF TGTGCCAGCTCGCTAGAGGAGTATGAGACCCAGTACTTC
TRBD1 NA TRBJ1-1 TRBV2 CASRGTGSNTEAFF TGTGCCAGCAGGGGGACAGGGTCCAACACTGAAGCTTTCTTT